The subject of this entry is one T cell receptor (beta chain). Each donor was nominally healthy when sampled (though unrecorded immune exposures were likely). The data were taken from a study of cytomegalovirus exposure and HLA in healthy donors. In the PCR, 60 Vbeta and 13 Jbeta primers were used. The data were produced by immunoSEQ multiplex PCR, yet TCRdb's version contains in-frame clones alone and is incomplete. The sample includes 97,000 or so clones, roughly three quarters of them seen just once. CDR3 length: 16 residues. V lost 6 bases and J lost 4, with 19 bases in between. The sequenced sample was PBMCs. The clonotype comes from a male donor in good health and CMV-seropositive. The chain employs TRBV6-7 and TRBJ2-1, with D tentatively TRBD1 (5 bases). TRBV6-7 is an open reading frame, and its role is uncertain. CDR3 nucleotides: TGTGCCAGCAGCCTCCATCAGACAGTGTTATACAATGAGCAGTTCTTC. Amino acids: CASSLHQTVLYNEQFF.